This T cell receptor (beta chain) appears in the sequencing data of a study of T cell repertoires in cytomegalovirus infection. Overall study context: Researchers turned to recently identified HLA-C-restricted CMV epitopes as well as well-studied HLA-B-restricted ones. It was the public TCR beta signatures that indicated both CMV infection and matching HLA type.

A single count supports this clonotype. Its cognate antigen is unknown. One entry per CDR3 protein, called by TCRdb with MiXCR from the reads. The data hold some 920,000 distinct CDR3 sequences, with approximately 31% observed a single time. Overall study results and limits: CMV carriers with the relevant HLA were identified by cumulative public TCR beta family frequency. Ex vivo, HLA-C-restricted CMV-specific TCR beta clonotypes prevailed over the rest of the response.

The V gene's germline CDR1 is MNHEY and CDR2 SMNVEV (reference sequence). Unmatched junction bases numbered 7, after V lost 5 bases and J lost 13 bases. The CDR3 spans 13 residues. V is TRBV27 and J is TRBJ2-3; 12 bases are a match to TRBD1. The sequencing here drew on cultured CD8+ T cells from PBMCs, taken from culture after CMV antigen stimulation. This TCR was sampled from a human donor in good health (CMV status not recorded). Some clones in this sample may be carry-over from other donors' samples. The CDR3 region is CASSLLGTGGEYF. DNA of the CDR3: TGTGCCAGCAGTCTGCTTGGGACAGGGGGCGAGTATTTT.